The next 26 T cell receptor beta chains were all read from a single sample in a study of T cell responses to AZD1222 COVID-19 vaccine. Repertoires were generated with immunoSEQ multiplex PCR, while TCRdb's copy carries only in-frame clones and drops some. The table records around 190,000 clones, around 94% of them present only once. The material sequenced was peripheral blood, taken on day 0 of AZD1222 vaccination. Every receptor here comes from an adult in good health.

The chain carries TRBV19 and TRBJ2-7, with 8 bases aligning to TRBD1. V shed 6 bases and J 4 bases; nucleotides not matched to a gene: 11. The CDR3 is 15 amino acids. Germline V lookup: CDR1 LNHDA, CDR2 SQIVND (reference sequence). CDR3 nucleotides: TGTGCCAGTAGAACACAGGGGGAATCTAGGTACGAGCAGTACTTC. Translation gives CASRTQGESRYEQYF.

The sample holds one count of this clone. The chain carries TRBV4-2 and TRBJ2-1; 9 bases are shared with TRBD1. With V trimmed by 2 bases and J by 4 bases, 3 bases remained unmatched. The CDR3 has 15 residues. Germline CDR1 and CDR2: LGHNA and YNFKEQ. The DNA for the CDR3 is TGTGCCAGCAGCCAAACAGGGGGCTCTTACAATGAGCAGTTCTTC. It translates to CASSQTGGSYNEQFF.

The V call is TRBV5-1, the J call TRBJ2-7; D possibly corresponds to TRBD2 (5 bases). The CDR3 consists of 14 residues. The germline gives CDR1 SGHRS, CDR2 YFSETQ. V lost 0 bases, J lost 7 bases, and 14 bases lay in between. The CDR3 is CASSLGREGEEQYF. As DNA, the CDR3 is TGCGCCAGCAGCTTGGGTAGAGAGGGTGAAGAGCAGTACTTC.

The J gene is TRBJ1-3, the V gene TRBV6-5; D unclear. The CDR3 is 14 residues long. Trimming cost V 2 bases and J 4 bases, with 9 bases left between them. Germline CDR1 is MNHEY and CDR2 is SVGAGI. CDR3 sequence (DNA): TGTGCCAGCAGTTACGCCTCAGAGGGAAACACCATATATTTT. Translating it yields CASSYASEGNTIYF.

The chain has TRBV19 and TRBJ1-2; D gene ambiguous. The germline V and J ends were trimmed by 5 bases and 4 bases, with 17 bases remaining between them. The CDR3 consists of 15 residues. In germline, CDR1 is LNHDA, CDR2 SQIVND (reference sequence). Here the CDR3 reads CASSRNIPKVYGYTF. The CDR3 nucleotides are TGTGCCAGTAGTCGGAATATCCCGAAAGTCTATGGCTACACCTTC.

The rearrangement links TRBV4-1 to TRBJ2-2; D unresolved. Germline assignment: CDR1 MGHRA and CDR2 YSYEKL. V lost 2 bases, J lost 5 bases, and 15 bases lay in between. The CDR3 has 16 residues. CDR3 in amino acids: CASSQQDLIQTGELFF. In nucleotides, the CDR3 is TGCGCCAGCAGCCAACAGGATCTTATCCAAACCGGGGAGCTGTTTTTT.

J is TRBJ1-1 and V is TRBV5-6; 7 nucleotides agree with TRBD1. Germline V lookup: CDR1 SGHDT, CDR2 YYEEEE. After removal of 4 bases from V and 6 bases from J, the junction contained 15 bases not matched to a gene. The CDR3 runs to 16 residues. The CDR3 loop is CASSIIWDSHKAEAFF. The CDR3 DNA sequence: TGTGCCAGCAGCATAATTTGGGACAGCCATAAAGCTGAAGCTTTCTTT.

The chain couples TRBV5-1 to TRBJ2-5; TRBD2 matches at 12 bases. Germline CDR1 SGHRS, CDR2 YFSETQ. The V and J ends lost 0 bases and 0 bases, in that order; junction bases with no gene match: 6. This CDR3 is 18 amino acids long. The CDR3 sequence: CASSLVPSGGAYQETQYF. The CDR3 nucleotides are TGCGCCAGCAGCTTGGTGCCTAGCGGGGGGGCTTACCAAGAGACCCAGTACTTC.

The chain employs TRBV4-1 and TRBJ2-7, with TRBD2 matching over 10 bases. Per germline, CDR1 MGHRA and CDR2 YSYEKL. The V segment lost 3 bases and the J segment 3 bases; nucleotides outside the gene matches: 8. This CDR3 has 16 amino acids. CDR3 sequence (DNA): TGCGCCAGCAGCCACCTCGAGAGCGGGGGGGTCTACGAGCAGTACTTC. This sequence encodes CASSHLESGGVYEQYF.

This clone was detected only once. This chain connects TRBV6-2 or TRBV6-3 to TRBJ1-2; 10 bases line up with TRBD1. The CDR3 totals 16 residues. The V and J ends lost 1 base and 5 bases, in that order; junction bases with no gene match: 7. Germline CDR1 and CDR2: MNHEY and SVGEGT. CDR3 nucleotides: TGTGCCAGCAGTTACTTTGCCGGGACAGGGGTTTATGGCTACACCTTC. As protein: CASSYFAGTGVYGYTF.

This chain connects TRBV6-5 to TRBJ2-1; D is possibly TRBD1 or TRBD2 (7 bases each). CDR1 and CDR2 from the germline V gene are MNHEY and SVGAGI. Trimming removed 7 bases at V and 3 bases at J, with 10 bases between. The CDR3 length is 13 residues. The CDR3 sequence is CASTRGGYNEQFF. CDR3 in DNA: TGTGCCAGCACCAGGGGGGGCTACAATGAGCAGTTCTTC.

The V call is TRBV7-2, the J call TRBJ2-2; 7 nucleotides match TRBD2. This CDR3 has 15 residues. Germline CDR1 SGHTA, CDR2 FQGNSA. With 0 bases clipped from V and 8 bases from J, the junction kept 6 bases outside the gene matches. The CDR3 DNA reads TGTGCCAGCAGCTTAGCAGGGGCGGGGGTTGGGGAGCTGTTTTTT. Its translation is CASSLAGAGVGELFF.

This chain connects TRBV28 to TRBJ1-1; weak D call: TRBD1 (5 bases). The CDR3 has 13 amino acids. V lost 8 bases to trimming and J lost 1 base, with 11 bases between them. Germline CDR1 MDHEN, CDR2 SYDVKM. The CDR3 DNA sequence: TGTGCCAGCGCGGGGGACTGGAACACTGAAGCTTTCTTT. Residues: CASAGDWNTEAFF.

V is TRBV5-4 and J is TRBJ1-1; 9 bases fit TRBD1. Trimming took 4 bases from V and 3 from J; bases not matched to a gene: 7. This CDR3 contains 15 residues. Per germline, CDR1 SGHNT and CDR2 YYREEE (reference sequence). CDR3 residues: CASSLPGTGYTEAFF. The CDR3 DNA sequence: TGTGCCAGCAGCCTGCCAGGGACAGGGTACACTGAAGCTTTCTTT.

This rearrangement joins TRBV19 to TRBJ1-5; unclear D gene. The CDR3 is 15 residues long. The germline V and J ends were trimmed by 9 bases and 0 bases, with 15 bases remaining between them. Germline values: CDR1 LNHDA, CDR2 SQIVND (reference sequence). In DNA, the CDR3 is TGTGCCAGCAAGCCCGGCCGTTATAGCAATCAGCCCCAGCATTTT. This translates into CASKPGRYSNQPQHF.

The chain couples TRBV7-2 to TRBJ2-2; TRBD1 might be the D (6 bases). The CDR3 spans 15 residues. The V end lost 5 bases, the J end lost 3 bases, and 13 bases lay between the germline ends. Germline V lookup: CDR1 SGHTA, CDR2 FQGNSA. The CDR3 sequence: CASSPPNRDTGELFF. CDR3 DNA: TGTGCCAGCAGCCCTCCGAACAGGGACACCGGGGAGCTGTTTTTT. Variable domain in full (rest from reference TRBV7-2 and TRBJ2-2): GAGVSQSPSNKVTEKGKDVELRCDPISGHTALYWYRQSLGQGLEFLIYFQGNSAPDKSGLPSDRFSAERTGGSVSTLTIQRTQQEDSAVYLCASSPPNRDTGELFFGEGSRLTVL.

J is TRBJ2-7 and V is TRBV14, with 7 bases aligning to TRBD2. This CDR3 is 11 amino acids long. The junction had 2 bases not matched to a gene; V was cut back by 8 bases and J by 4 bases. The germline gives CDR1 SGHDN, CDR2 FVKESK. The DNA of the CDR3 is TGTGCCAGCGCCGGGGGGTACGAGCAGTACTTC. Encoded protein: CASAGGYEQYF.

V and J are TRBV2 and TRBJ1-5, with D unclear. With 2 bases removed from V and 2 bases from J, the gap between germline ends came to 13 bases. Germline-derived CDR1 and CDR2 are SNHLY and FYNNEI. The CDR3 covers 16 residues. CDR3 DNA: TGTGCCAGCAGTGAATCTGGCGGGGAGGGCAATCAGCCCCAGCATTTT. Its protein is CASSESGGEGNQPQHF. Full variable domain (missing parts from reference TRBV2 and TRBJ1-5): EPEVTQTPSHQVTQMGQEVILRCVPISNHLYFYWYRQILGQKVEFLVSFYNNEISEKSEIFDDQFSVERPDGSNFTLKIRSTKLEDSAMYFCASSESGGEGNQPQHFGDGTRLSIL.

The chain combines TRBV7-2 with TRBJ2-1, with D perhaps TRBD1 (5 bases). In germline, CDR1 is SGHTA, CDR2 FQGNSA. The length of the CDR3 is 12 residues. The ends were cut back, 5 bases at V and 9 bases at J, with 11 bases in the middle. DNA of the CDR3: TGTGCCAGCAGCCCCCAGGGAATTGAGCAGTTCTTC. This codes for CASSPQGIEQFF.

This clone showed up just once. The chain employs TRBV5-1 and TRBJ1-2, with 7 bases that match TRBD1. The CDR3 totals 14 residues. V lost 0 bases to trimming and J lost 7 bases; unmatched junction nucleotides: 6. Germline CDR1 SGHRS, CDR2 YFSETQ. The CDR3 bases are TGCGCCAGCAGCTTGGAACAGGGGAGCGGTGGCTACACCTTC. Amino acid sequence: CASSLEQGSGGYTF. Full variable domain (remainder filled in from reference TRBV5-1 and TRBJ1-2): KAGVTQTPRYLIKTRGQQVTLSCSPISGHRSVSWYQQTPGQGLQFLFEYFSETQRNKGNFPGRFSGRQFSNSRSEMNVSTLELGDSALYLCASSLEQGSGGYTFGSGTRLTVV.

This chain uses TRBV12-5 with TRBJ1-3; D gene unclear. Germline loops: CDR1 LGHNT, CDR2 FRNRAP. The CDR3 totals 14 residues. V was cut by 1 base and J by 7 bases, with 11 bases left in between. The CDR3 region has the DNA TGTGCTAGTGGTTTGGAAGCAGCGAGGAACACCATATATTTT. This translates into CASGLEAARNTIYF.

The V and J genes are TRBV3-1 (or the pseudogene TRBV3-2) and TRBJ1-5; D is unclear. The CDR3 runs 16 residues. Trimming pared 1 base from V and 4 bases from J, leaving 14 bases between. Looked up from germline, CDR1 is LGHDT and CDR2 is YNNKEL (reference sequence). The CDR3 region is CASSQGGAPSNQPQHF. The CDR3 coding sequence is TGTGCCAGCAGCCAAGGGGGTGCCCCTTCTAATCAGCCCCAGCATTTT.

DNA for the CDR3: TGTGCCAGCAGTTACACACCCGGGACCACGGTCAATGAGCAGTTCTTC. This gives the protein CASSYTPGTTVNEQFF. V is TRBV6-6 and J is TRBJ2-1; D could derive from TRBD1 or TRBD2 (5 bases each). This CDR3 has 16 amino acids. Trimming removed 2 bases from V and 6 bases from J, with 17 bases in between. Germline CDR1 MNHNY, CDR2 SVGAGI (reference sequence).

This chain connects TRBV7-3 to TRBJ2-2, with 14 nucleotides matching TRBD2. Trimming at V came to 6 bases and at J to 8 bases, leaving 8 bases not matched to a gene. The CDR3 is 16 amino acids. Germline V CDR1 and CDR2: SGHTA, FQGTGA. The CDR3 DNA follows: TGTGCCAGCAGTCCTCCGGGACTAGCGGGGGTAGGGGAGCTGTTTTTT. Translated, it gives CASSPPGLAGVGELFF.

The gene calls are TRBV6-5 and TRBJ2-1; D gene ambiguous. V shed 5 bases and J shed 6 bases, with 11 bases lying between them. CDR3 length equals 13 residues. Germline V gives CDR1 MNHEY, CDR2 SVGAGI. The DNA for the CDR3 is TGTGCCAGCAGTCGCCAGGATGGCAATGAGCAGTTCTTC. Translation: CASSRQDGNEQFF.

This chain connects TRBV7-2 to TRBJ1-3; possible D gene TRBD1, 5 bases. Per germline, CDR1 SGHTA and CDR2 FQGNSA. The V gene lost 3 bases and the J gene lost 3 bases, with 9 bases spanning the gap. This CDR3 has 14 residues. Written as DNA, the CDR3 is TGTGCCAGCAGCTTTCGGGACTTTGGAAACACCATATATTTT. Amino acids: CASSFRDFGNTIYF.